This TCR beta chain was sequenced in a study of blood T cell repertoires in COVID-19. About the study: Samples taken during acute and convalescent COVID-19 were collected in the United States, Italy and Spain. PBMCs, B-cell-depleted T cells, or T cells provided the cDNA or gDNA that made up the material.

How the authors handled the data: Estimated nucleated cell counts came from reference gene primer amplification. Only in-frame clones appear in the TCRdb table, and some are missing; sequencing was by immunoSEQ multiplex PCR. D and trimming were read from the DNA, whereas the V and J calls and clone size are those reported in that table. The sample gives 340,000 or so clones, roughly 84% of which show up once; 1% is in the top ten. Trimming removed 6 bases from V and 3 bases from J; junction bases left unmatched: 9. Germline V lookup: CDR1 MNHEY, CDR2 SVGEGT. This CDR3 comprises 15 residues. The sequence came from a man aged 45-60 years with active or convalescent COVID-19. Sequencing was performed on peripheral blood. The rearrangement joins TRBV6-2 or TRBV6-3 to TRBJ2-3, with 7 bases that match TRBD1. The CDR3 sequence is CASSQGQDLTDTQYF. DNA for the CDR3: TGTGCCAGCAGCCAAGGACAGGACCTAACAGATACGCAGTATTTT.